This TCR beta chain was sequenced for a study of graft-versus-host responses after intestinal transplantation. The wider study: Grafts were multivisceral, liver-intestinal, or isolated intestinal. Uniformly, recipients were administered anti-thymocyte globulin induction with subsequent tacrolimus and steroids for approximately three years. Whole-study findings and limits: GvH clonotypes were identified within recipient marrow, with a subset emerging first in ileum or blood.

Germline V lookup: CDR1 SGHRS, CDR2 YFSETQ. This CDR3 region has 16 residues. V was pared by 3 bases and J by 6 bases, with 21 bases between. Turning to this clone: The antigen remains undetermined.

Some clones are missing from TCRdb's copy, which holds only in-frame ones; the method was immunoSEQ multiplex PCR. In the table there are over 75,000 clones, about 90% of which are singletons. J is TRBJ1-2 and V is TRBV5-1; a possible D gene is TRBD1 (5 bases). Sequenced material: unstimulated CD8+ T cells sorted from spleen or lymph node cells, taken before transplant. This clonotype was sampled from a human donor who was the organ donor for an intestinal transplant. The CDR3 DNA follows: TGCGCCAGCAGCTCCCTTGCCCCCGCGGACACGGATGGCTACACCTTC. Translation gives CASSSLAPADTDGYTF.